This TCR beta chain was recovered during a study of neurological immune-mediated disorders. Broader study findings: The most TCR clonal expansion was seen in HTLV-1-associated myelopathy, whereas the least was seen in multiple sclerosis, below the level in healthy controls. The absence of any CDR3 amino acid sequence shared by expanded clones across subjects suggests that repertoires were private in all groups.

This CDR3 has 14 amino acids. Germline V gene sequence: CDR1 MNHEY, CDR2 SVGEGT. The V and J ends lost 2 bases and 3 bases respectively, with 8 bases between them. As for time point: longitudinal time-point 3. Source material was 2 million unsorted PBMCs, stored at -80 °C in RNAlater. 5'RACE generated cDNA with 10-nucleotide random UMIs. Each CDR3 protein gets one entry after TCRdb re-called the 5' RACE reads with MiXCR. Here the sample spans approximately 47,000 distinct CDR3 sequences, roughly 13% being singletons. This clonotype showed up many times. Antigen specificity is unknown. The receptor was derived from a man aged 25-40 years in good health. This chain links TRBV6-2 or TRBV6-3 with TRBJ2-1; D not resolved. The sequencing input was PBMCs. The CDR3 nucleotides are TGTGCCAGCAGTTACGGCTTAAACTACAATGAGCAGTTCTTC. This translates into CASSYGLNYNEQFF.